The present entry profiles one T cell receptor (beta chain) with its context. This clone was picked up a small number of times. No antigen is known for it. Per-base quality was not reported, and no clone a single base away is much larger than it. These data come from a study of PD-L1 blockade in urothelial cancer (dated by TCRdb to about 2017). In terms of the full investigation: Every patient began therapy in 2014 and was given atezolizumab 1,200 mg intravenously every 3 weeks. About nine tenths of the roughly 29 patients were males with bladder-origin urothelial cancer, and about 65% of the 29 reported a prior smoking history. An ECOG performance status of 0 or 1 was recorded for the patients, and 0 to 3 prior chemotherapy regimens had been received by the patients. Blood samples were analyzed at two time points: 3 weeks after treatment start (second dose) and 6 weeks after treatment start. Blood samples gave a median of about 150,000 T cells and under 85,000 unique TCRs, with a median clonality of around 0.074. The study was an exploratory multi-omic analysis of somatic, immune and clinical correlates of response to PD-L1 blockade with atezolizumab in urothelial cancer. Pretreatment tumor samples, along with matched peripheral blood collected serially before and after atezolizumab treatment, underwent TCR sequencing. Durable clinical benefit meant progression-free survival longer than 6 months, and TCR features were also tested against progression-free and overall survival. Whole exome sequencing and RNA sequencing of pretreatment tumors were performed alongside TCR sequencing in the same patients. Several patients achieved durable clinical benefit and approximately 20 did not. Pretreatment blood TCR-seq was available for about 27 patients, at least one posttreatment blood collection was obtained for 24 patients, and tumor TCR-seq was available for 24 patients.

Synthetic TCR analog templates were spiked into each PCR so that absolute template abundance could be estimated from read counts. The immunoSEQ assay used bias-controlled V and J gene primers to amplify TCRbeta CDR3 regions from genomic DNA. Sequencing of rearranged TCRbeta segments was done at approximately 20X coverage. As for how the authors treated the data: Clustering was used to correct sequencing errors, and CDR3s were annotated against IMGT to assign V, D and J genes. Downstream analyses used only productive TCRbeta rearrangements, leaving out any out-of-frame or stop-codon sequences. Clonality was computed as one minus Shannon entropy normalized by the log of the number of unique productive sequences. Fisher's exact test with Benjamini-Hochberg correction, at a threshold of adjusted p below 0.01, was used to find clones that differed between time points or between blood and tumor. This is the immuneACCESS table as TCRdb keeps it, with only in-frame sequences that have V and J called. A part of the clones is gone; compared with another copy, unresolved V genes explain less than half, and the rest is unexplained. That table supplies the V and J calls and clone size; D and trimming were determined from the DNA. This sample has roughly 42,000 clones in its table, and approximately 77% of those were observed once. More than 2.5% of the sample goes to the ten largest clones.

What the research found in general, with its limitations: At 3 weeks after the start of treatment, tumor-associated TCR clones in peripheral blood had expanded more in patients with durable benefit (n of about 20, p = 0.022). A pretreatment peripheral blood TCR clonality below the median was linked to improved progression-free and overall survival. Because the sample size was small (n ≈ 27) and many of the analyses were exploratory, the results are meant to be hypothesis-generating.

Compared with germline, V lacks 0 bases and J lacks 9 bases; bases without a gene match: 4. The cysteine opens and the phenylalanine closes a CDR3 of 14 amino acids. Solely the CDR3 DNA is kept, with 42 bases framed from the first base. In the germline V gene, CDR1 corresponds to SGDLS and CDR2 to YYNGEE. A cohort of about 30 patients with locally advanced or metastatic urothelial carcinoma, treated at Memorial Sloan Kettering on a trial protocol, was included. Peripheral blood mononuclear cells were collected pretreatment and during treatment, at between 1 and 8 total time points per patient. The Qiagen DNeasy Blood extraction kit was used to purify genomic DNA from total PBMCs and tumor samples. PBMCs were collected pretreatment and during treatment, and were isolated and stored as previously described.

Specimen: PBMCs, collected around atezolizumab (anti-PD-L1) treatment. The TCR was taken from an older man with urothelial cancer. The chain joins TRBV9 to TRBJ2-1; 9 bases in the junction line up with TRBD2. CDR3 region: CASSVGGRDFEQFF. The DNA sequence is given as TGTGCCAGCAGCGTAGGCGGGAGGGATTTTGAGCAGTTCTTC. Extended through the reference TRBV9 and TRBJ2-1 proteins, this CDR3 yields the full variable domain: DSGVTQTPKHLITATGQRVTLRCSPRSGDLSVYWYQQSLDQGLQFLIQYYNGEERAKGNILERFSAQQFPDLHSELNLSSLELGDSALYFCASSVGGRDFEQFFGPGTRLTVL.